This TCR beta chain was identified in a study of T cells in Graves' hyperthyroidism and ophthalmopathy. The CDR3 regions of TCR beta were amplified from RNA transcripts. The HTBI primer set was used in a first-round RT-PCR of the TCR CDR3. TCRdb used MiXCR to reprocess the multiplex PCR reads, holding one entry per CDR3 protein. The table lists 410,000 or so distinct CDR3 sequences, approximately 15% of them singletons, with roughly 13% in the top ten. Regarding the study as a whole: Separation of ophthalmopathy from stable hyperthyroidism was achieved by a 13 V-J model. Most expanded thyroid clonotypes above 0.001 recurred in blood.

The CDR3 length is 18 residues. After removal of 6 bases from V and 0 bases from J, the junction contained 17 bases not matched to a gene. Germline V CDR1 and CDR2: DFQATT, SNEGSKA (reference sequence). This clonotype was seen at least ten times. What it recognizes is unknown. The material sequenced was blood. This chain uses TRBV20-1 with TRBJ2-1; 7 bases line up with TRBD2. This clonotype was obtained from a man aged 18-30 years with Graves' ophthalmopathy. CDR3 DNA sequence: TGCAGTGCCACGACGTCTAGCGGCCCTCAAAGCTCCTACAATGAGCAGTTCTTC. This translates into CSATTSSGPQSSYNEQFF.